The next 6 T cell receptor beta chains were all read from a single sample in a study of identical twins. TCRdb analysed the 5' RACE reads with MiXCR anew, one entry per CDR3 protein. Of some 590,000 distinct CDR3 sequences in the sample, approximately 9.6% were seen once. The same data also went into a second study, on yellow fever vaccine responses in identical twins.

Sample: PBMCs. The receptors here all came from a woman between 18 and 30 years old in good health.

This clonotype was detected ten times or more. This chain connects TRBV7-8 to TRBJ2-3, with TRBD1 as a possible D gene (5 bases). V gave up 1 base and J gave up 2 bases, with 10 bases separating them. Germline V gene lookup returns CDR1 SGHVS and CDR2 FQNEAQ. The CDR3 is 15 residues long. The DNA of the CDR3 is TGTGCCAGCAGCTTAGGGGCCGGACACACAGATACGCAGTATTTT. Its protein product is CASSLGAGHTDTQYF. The full variable domain, its missing parts supplied by reference TRBV7-8 and TRBJ2-3, is GAGVSQSPRYKVAKRGQDVALRCDPISGHVSLFWYQQALGQGPEFLTYFQNEAQLDKSGLPSDRFFAERPEGSVSTLKIQRTQQEDSAVYLCASSLGAGHTDTQYFGPGTRLTVL.

CDR3: CASSPRVGEQFF. As DNA, the CDR3 is TGTGCCAGCTCACCACGGGTAGGGGAGCAGTTCTTC. The rearrangement links TRBV18 to TRBJ2-1, with no clear D. The CDR3 covers 12 residues. CDR1 is KGHSH and CDR2 is LQKENI in the germline V gene. V lost 1 base, J lost 10 bases, and 8 bases lay in between.

This clonotype was seen a few times. The chain combines TRBV20-1 with TRBJ2-2; D perhaps matches TRBD1 (6 bases). Trimming left V 4 bases short and J 7 bases short, with 10 bases between. The CDR3 covers 12 residues. Germline V gene lookup returns CDR1 DFQATT and CDR2 SNEGSKA (reference sequence). The CDR3 nucleotides read TGCAGTGCTACAGGGACATACGGGGAGCTGTTTTTT. Translating it yields CSATGTYGELFF.

This clonotype has at least ten counts. V usage is TRBV5-1 and J usage is TRBJ2-3; 7 nucleotides agree with TRBD2. This CDR3 comprises 16 residues. The V gene end was trimmed by 2 bases and the J gene end by 5 bases; junction bases not matched to a gene: 11. CDR1 SGHRS and CDR2 YFSETQ come from the germline V gene. CDR3 bases: TGCGCCAGCAGCTTTAGTAGCGGAACGGGGGGAGATACGCAGTATTTT. It encodes CASSFSSGTGGDTQYF.

Ten or more counts support this clonotype. The V gene is TRBV4-3, the J gene TRBJ2-3, with unresolved D. Germline assignment: CDR1 LGHNA and CDR2 YSLEER. This CDR3 comprises 15 residues. The V gene lost 4 bases and the J gene lost 3 bases, with 14 bases spanning the gap. This chain's CDR3 is CASSPQGASTDTQYF. CDR3 nucleotide sequence: TGCGCCAGCAGCCCACAAGGAGCCTCTACAGATACGCAGTATTTT.

This clonotype has just a few counts. The chain employs TRBV10-3 and TRBJ2-2, with D tentatively TRBD1 (5 bases). Germline loops: CDR1 ENHRY, CDR2 SYGVKD. V was trimmed by 7 bases and J by 6 bases, leaving 12 bases between them. This CDR3 has 13 amino acids. Written as DNA, the CDR3 is TGTGCCATCACAGAGACAGTCCCCGGGGAGCTGTTTTTT. This translates into CAITETVPGELFF.